This TCR beta chain came from a study of post-analysis software for immune sequencing data. The study, taken as a whole, reports: Patients carried several TRBV segments more frequently than controls did, and TRBV5-6, TRBV5-1 and TRBV20-1 were among them.

CDR3 size: 13 residues. The ends lost 9 bases at V and 9 bases at J; junction bases unmatched: 11. TCR beta cDNA libraries included unique molecular identifiers. TCRdb analysed the PCR reads with MiXCR anew, one entry per CDR3 protein. The table lists some 690,000 distinct CDR3 sequences, around 64% of them singletons. This clonotype was recorded only once. The antigen remains undetermined. This chain joins TRBV12-3 or TRBV12-4 and TRBJ2-7, with 10 bases matching TRBD2. The specimen sequenced was blood. The source is a girl aged 2-9 years with multiple sclerosis. The CDR3 nucleotides are TGTGCCAGTGAACTAGCGGGATCTACGATGCAGTACTTC. Its translation is CASELAGSTMQYF.